This T cell receptor (beta chain) was recorded in a study of blood T cell repertoires in COVID-19. TCRdb's table, derived via immunoSEQ multiplex PCR, lists solely in-frame clones and lacks some. The table includes tens of thousands of clones, around 89% detected once. Input material: peripheral blood. This clonotype was obtained from a woman older than 75 with active COVID-19.

As DNA, the CDR3 is TGTGCCAGCAGCTTGCGGCAGACAAGCAATCAGCCCCAGCATTTT. Translated: CASSLRQTSNQPQHF. This chain joins TRBV5-6 and TRBJ1-5; D gene unclear. The CDR3 consists of 15 residues. With 1 base removed from V and 1 base from J, the gap between germline ends came to 9 bases. The germline V gene has CDR1 SGHDT and CDR2 YYEEEE.